Listed below are T cell receptor beta chains from one sample, sequenced in a study of PD-L1 blockade in urothelial cancer. The method was immunoSEQ multiplex PCR; TCRdb's version includes in-frame clones alone and lacks a portion of them. The table includes 35,000 to 50,000 clones, roughly 80% detected once. The sequences come from PBMCs, collected around atezolizumab (anti-PD-L1) treatment. These TCRs come from a man in his 70s with urothelial cancer. CDR3s include the opening cysteine and the closing phenylalanine or tryptophan. Each record gives: V gene, D gene, clone size, J gene, CDR3 DNA, CDR3 protein. A D gene is named only where the DNA matches it firmly. Part of the rows lack a size; the others show once, few, many or a class for expanded clones.

TRBV4-3	NA	NA	TRBJ2-1	TGCGCCAGCAGCCAAGGGACTCCCCCTGGCAATGAGCAGTTCTTC	CASSQGTPPGNEQFF
TRBV5-4	TRBD2	once	TRBJ2-7	TGTGCCAGCAGCTCCGCGGGGAGCGGGAGTCTCTACGAGCAGTACTTC	CASSSAGSGSLYEQYF
TRBV7-2	TRBD1	NA	TRBJ2-7	TGTGCCAGCAGAAGACAGGGGAGCTCCTACGAGCAGTACTTC	CASRRQGSSYEQYF
TRBV6-5	NA	NA	TRBJ2-3	TGTGCCAGCAGTTACTCGACTCGCACAGATACGCAGTATTTT	CASSYSTRTDTQYF
TRBV6-1	TRBD1	NA	TRBJ2-1	TGTGCCAGCACCCCACAGGGGAGCTCCTACAATGAGCAGTTCTTC	CASTPQGSSYNEQFF
TRBV6-4	TRBD2	NA	TRBJ2-3	TGTGCCAGCAGTGACTCATCCGGGCGGGAGGGCGGTGTAAGCACAGATACGCAGTATTTT	CASSDSSGREGGVSTDTQYF
TRBV18	NA	NA	TRBJ1-4	TGTGCCAGCTCACTTGGAACAGCAGGGATGGCTAATGAAAAACTGTTTTTT	CASSLGTAGMANEKLFF
TRBV7-2	NA	NA	TRBJ1-1	TGTGCCAGCAGCTTGGGGGCGGGTAACACTGAAGCTTTCTTT	CASSLGAGNTEAFF
TRBV7-2	TRBD2	NA	TRBJ2-2	TGTGCCAGCAGCTTATTAGCGGGAGGGGACACCGGGGAGCTGTTTTTT	CASSLLAGGDTGELFF
TRBV2	NA	NA	TRBJ1-2	TGTGCCAGCACGCGCTCGTTGAACTATGGCTACACCTTC	CASTRSLNYGYTF
TRBV4-1	NA	NA	TRBJ2-1	TGCGCCAGCAGCCAAGCCGACTTCCTAGCGACTACCTACAATGAGCAGTTCTTC	CASSQADFLATTYNEQFF
TRBV27	TRBD1	NA	TRBJ1-5	TGTGCCAGCAGTTCCGACAGGGGGGGTCAGCCCCAGCATTTT	CASSSDRGGQPQHF
TRBV6-1	TRBD2	NA	TRBJ2-1	TGTGCCAGCAGTGAAGGAGGCTTGGAACTAGCGGCTGACAATGAGCAGTTCTTC	CASSEGGLELAADNEQFF
TRBV28	TRBD2	NA	TRBJ2-7	TGTGCCAGCAGTTTATCAGCGGGAGGGCCGGGCGAGCAGTACTTC	CASSLSAGGPGEQYF
TRBV11-2	NA	NA	TRBJ2-7	TGTGCCAGCAGCTCCCCAGGGGAGTGGGAGCAGTACTTC	CASSSPGEWEQYF
TRBV6-1	NA	NA	TRBJ2-1	TGTGCCAGCAGTGAATGGAGCTCCTACAATGAGCAGTTCTTC	CASSEWSSYNEQFF
TRBV28	TRBD2	once	TRBJ2-7	TGTGCCAGCAGTACGGACAGGGCTAGCGGGAGGTCCCAACCTCTGTCTCTCTACGAGCAGTACTTC	CASSTDRASGRSQPLSLYEQYF
TRBV5-1	TRBD1	NA	TRBJ2-7	TGCGCCAGCAGCAGAGGGACAGGGAAAACCCACGAGCAGTACTTC	CASSRGTGKTHEQYF
TRBV9	NA	NA	TRBJ1-3	TGTGCCAGCAGCGTTACTGGAAACACCATATATTTT	CASSVTGNTIYF
TRBV19	TRBD1	NA	TRBJ1-2	TGTGCCAGTATTCCTTCCGGGACAGCTTCCGGCTACACCTTC	CASIPSGTASGYTF
TRBV7-2	NA	NA	TRBJ1-1	TGTGCCAGCAGCTTTTCAGGGTGGAGACCCATGAACACTGAAGCTTTCTTT	CASSFSGWRPMNTEAFF
TRBV29-1	NA	NA	TRBJ2-1	TGCAGCGTTGAGAGTGAAGGATCGAGGGTTTCCTACAATGAGCAGTTCTTC	CSVESEGSRVSYNEQFF
TRBV28	TRBD2	NA	TRBJ2-1	TGTGCCAGCAGTTCCTCCACTCAAGCGGGAGGAAGATACAATGAGCAGTTCTTC	CASSSSTQAGGRYNEQFF
TRBV7-2	NA	NA	TRBJ2-1	TGTGCCAGCAGTTTATCTTACAATGAGCAGTTCTTC	CASSLSYNEQFF
TRBV7-9	TRBD2	once	TRBJ2-2	TGTGCCAGCAGCTTAGGATCTCGGGACTATTACACCGGGGAGCTGTTTTTT	CASSLGSRDYYTGELFF
TRBV19	TRBD1	NA	TRBJ2-7	TGTGCCAGTAGTACCCCCGGGACAGGGACGAACGAGCAGTACTTC	CASSTPGTGTNEQYF